What follows are 20 T cell receptor beta chains derived from one specimen sequenced in a study of blood T cell repertoires in COVID-19. Measured with immunoSEQ multiplex PCR; TCRdb has only the in-frame clones, and not every one. This sample has some 270,000 clones, with about nine tenths found just once. Specimen: PBMCs or T cells enriched from blood (not recorded which). The source is a woman aged 60-75 years who had recovered from COVID-19.

This clone was seen a few times. This chain connects TRBV4-2 to TRBJ2-1; 7 nucleotides line up with TRBD2. The length of the CDR3 is 23 residues. Germline CDR1 is LGHNA and CDR2 is YNFKEQ. V was pared by 1 base and J by 0 bases, with 24 bases of the junction left unmatched. CDR3 sequence reads: CASSQGRGFGNSGPPSSYNEQFF. The CDR3 region has the DNA TGTGCCAGCAGCCAAGGCCGGGGTTTTGGGAATAGCGGGCCCCCGAGCTCCTACAATGAGCAGTTCTTC.

The chain combines TRBV3-1 (or the pseudogene TRBV3-2) with TRBJ2-3, with D perhaps TRBD1 (6 bases). The CDR3 extends over 13 amino acids. CDR1 LGHDT and CDR2 YNNKEL come from the germline V gene (reference sequence). With 8 bases removed from V and 3 bases from J, the gap between germline ends came to 12 bases. CDR3 loop: CASGGFNTDTQYF. Here the CDR3 DNA reads TGTGCCAGCGGGGGCTTCAATACAGATACGCAGTATTTT.

The V call is TRBV7-2, the J call TRBJ2-7; 10 bases align to TRBD2. Germline CDR1 and CDR2: SGHTA and FQGNSA. The CDR3 covers 15 residues. J lost 3 bases, V lost 2 bases, and 4 bases had no gene match. CDR3 in amino acids: CASSLLAGEHYEQYF. CDR3 coding DNA: TGTGCCAGCAGCTTACTAGCGGGGGAACACTACGAGCAGTACTTC.

The chain has TRBV12-3 or TRBV12-4 and TRBJ2-3; D may be TRBD2 (6 bases). The CDR3 consists of 13 residues. V shed 6 bases and J shed 4 bases, with 11 bases lying between them. In DNA form, the CDR3 reads TGTGCCAGCAGCACCTCGGGGGCAGATACGCAGTATTTT. Translated, it gives CASSTSGADTQYF.

This chain connects TRBV19 to TRBJ2-7; no definite D call. Germline V CDR1 and CDR2: LNHDA, SQIVND (reference sequence). This CDR3 contains 14 residues. The V end lost 3 bases, the J end lost 4 bases, and 13 bases lay between the germline ends. The CDR3 region has the DNA TGTGCCAGTAGTATCGGAAGACTGTTTTACGAGCAGTACTTC. It encodes CASSIGRLFYEQYF. The full variable domain, completed using reference TRBV19 and TRBJ2-7, is DGGITQSPKYLFRKEGQNVTLSCEQNLNHDAMYWYRQDPGQGLRLIYYSQIVNDFQKGDIAEGYSVSREKKESFPLTVTSAQKNPTAFYLCASSIGRLFYEQYFGPGTRLTVT.

This sequence joins TRBV4-1 and TRBJ1-4; D is ambiguous. V was cut by 0 bases and J by 7 bases, with 21 bases left in between. Germline V gives CDR1 MGHRA, CDR2 YSYEKL. The CDR3 runs 18 residues. The CDR3: CASSQDDLRSVRGEKLFF. Written as DNA, the CDR3 is TGCGCCAGCAGCCAAGACGACCTCCGATCCGTACGGGGTGAAAAACTGTTTTTT.

The chain combines TRBV29-1 with TRBJ2-1, with TRBD2 matching 13 bases. From germline, CDR1 is SQVTM and CDR2 ANQGSEA. After removal of 6 bases from V and 4 bases from J, the junction contained 9 bases not matched to a gene. The length of the CDR3 is 16 residues. CDR3 residues: CSVMGTSGMRYNEQFF. The CDR3, as DNA: TGCAGCGTCATGGGGACTAGCGGGATGCGATACAATGAGCAGTTCTTC.

V and J are TRBV28 and TRBJ2-5, with TRBD1 matching 10 bases. Trimming removed 7 bases from V and 1 base from J; junction bases left unmatched: 6. Germline V CDR1 and CDR2: MDHEN, SYDVKM. The CDR3 is 15 amino acids. The CDR3 region has the DNA TGTGCCAGCACCCTCGGGACAGGGGTCCAAGAGACCCAGTACTTC. It is translated as CASTLGTGVQETQYF.

The rearrangement joins TRBV27 to TRBJ2-2; 10 nucleotides agree with TRBD2. The J segment lost 6 bases and the V segment lost 3 bases, leaving 7 bases of the junction unmatched. There are 16 residues in the CDR3. Per germline, CDR1 MNHEY and CDR2 SMNVEV (reference sequence). This chain's CDR3 is CASSFWLAGVAGELFF. Written as DNA, the CDR3 is TGTGCCAGCAGTTTTTGGCTAGCGGGAGTGGCCGGGGAGCTGTTTTTT.

This chain links TRBV7-8 with TRBJ2-7, with D perhaps TRBD1 (6 bases). The length of the CDR3 is 14 residues. CDR1 and CDR2 from the germline V gene are SGHVS and FQNEAQ. Trimming removed 5 bases from V and 0 bases from J, with 11 bases in between. CDR3 protein: CASSPQGNSYEQYF. For the CDR3, the DNA is TGTGCCAGCAGCCCTCAGGGGAACTCCTACGAGCAGTACTTC. The full variable domain, in which reference TRBV7-8 and TRBJ2-7 provide the parts outside the CDR3, is GAGVSQSPRYKVAKRGQDVALRCDPISGHVSLFWYQQALGQGPEFLTYFQNEAQLDKSGLPSDRFFAERPEGSVSTLKIQRTQQEDSAVYLCASSPQGNSYEQYFGPGTRLTVT.

The rearrangement joins TRBV5-4 to TRBJ2-2; 10 positions agree with TRBD2. The trim removed 3 bases at V and 0 bases at J, leaving 5 bases unmatched. CDR1 SGHNT and CDR2 YYREEE come from the germline V gene (reference sequence). The CDR3 loop spans 17 amino acids. CDR3 sequence (DNA): TGTGCCAGCAGCTCCGGACTAGCGGTTGCGAACACCGGGGAGCTGTTTTTT. Translated, it gives CASSSGLAVANTGELFF.

This clone was seen only once. This sequence joins TRBV10-2 and TRBJ1-2; 7 positions agree with TRBD1. V lost 7 bases and J lost 4; bases outside the gene matches: 3. In germline, CDR1 is WSHSY, CDR2 SAAADI. The CDR3 length is 12 residues. The CDR3 bases are TGCGCCAGCAACCGACAGGGCTATGGCTACACCTTC. Translation: CASNRQGYGYTF.

As regards this clone: The sample has other DNA sequences that encode this CDR3 too. The rearrangement uses TRBV5-1 and TRBJ2-3; 9 nucleotides align to TRBD2. The germline CDR1 and CDR2 sequences are SGHRS and YFSETQ. This CDR3 has 15 residues. The junction had 2 bases not matched to a gene; V was cut back by 3 bases and J by 0 bases. The CDR3 spells CASSSSGASTDTQYF. DNA of the CDR3: TGCGCCAGCAGCTCTAGCGGGGCTAGCACAGATACGCAGTATTTT.

This chain uses TRBV10-2 with TRBJ1-2; TRBD1 aligns across 7 bases. The CDR3 runs 16 residues. Germline CDR1 and CDR2: WSHSY and SAAADI. V lost 1 base and J lost 7; bases outside the gene matches: 12. The CDR3 coding sequence is TGCGCCAGCAGTGAGTTCGTAGGGGGCGCGAGGGTTGGCTACACCTTC. Translating it yields CASSEFVGGARVGYTF.

The chain combines TRBV6-5 with TRBJ1-2, with D possibly TRBD1 on 6 matching bases. Germline V gene sequence: CDR1 MNHEY, CDR2 SVGAGI. The CDR3 length is 15 residues. Trimming cost V 6 bases and J 4 bases, with 18 bases left between them. The DNA for the CDR3 is TGTGCCAGCAGCCAAACCCAACAGGGTAGCTATGGCTACACCTTC. It codes for CASSQTQQGSYGYTF.

The CDR3 DNA follows: TGTGCCAGCAGTTTAATCGGTAGCGGTCGGTGGGACGAGCAGTACTTC. This codes for CASSLIGSGRWDEQYF. This sequence joins TRBV27 and TRBJ2-7, with a possible D match to TRBD2 (6 bases). With 2 bases removed from V and 5 bases from J, the gap between germline ends came to 19 bases. There are 16 residues in the CDR3. Germline V CDR1 and CDR2: MNHEY, SMNVEV (reference sequence).

The chain links TRBV11-2 to TRBJ1-1; D is uncertain. With 0 bases removed from V and 10 bases from J, the gap between germline ends came to 12 bases. This CDR3 has 13 amino acids. From germline, CDR1 is SGHAT and CDR2 FQNNGV. CDR3 loop: CASSLDGGVRAFF. CDR3 nucleotides: TGTGCCAGCAGCTTAGACGGCGGGGTAAGAGCTTTCTTT.

As DNA, the CDR3 is TGCGCCAGCAGCTTGGCAGGGCCGAATCAGCCCCAGCATTTT. It yields the protein CASSLAGPNQPQHF. The V gene is TRBV5-1, the J gene TRBJ1-5; possible D gene TRBD1, 5 bases. This CDR3 is built from 14 residues. The germline CDR1 and CDR2 sequences are SGHRS and YFSETQ. V shed 0 bases and J shed 4 bases, with 8 bases lying between them.

This rearrangement joins TRBV7-9 to TRBJ2-3; D gene uncertain. V was cut by 1 base and J by 0 bases, with 5 bases left in between. The V gene's germline CDR1 is SEHNR and CDR2 FQNEAQ (reference sequence). The CDR3 length is 14 residues. The chain's CDR3 is CASSLVRSTDTQYF. The CDR3 DNA reads as TGTGCCAGCAGCTTAGTGCGGAGCACAGATACGCAGTATTTT.

The rearrangement uses TRBV3-1 (or the pseudogene TRBV3-2) and TRBJ1-2, with 8 bases matching TRBD1. Losses at the gene ends were 4 bases for V and 2 bases for J; bases not matched to a gene: 6. The CDR3 covers 15 residues. CDR1 and CDR2 (germline): LGHDT, YNNKEL (reference sequence). In DNA, the CDR3 is TGTGCCAGCAGCCCCGGGGACAGGACGAACTATGGCTACACCTTC. This translates into CASSPGDRTNYGYTF.